A selection of T cell receptor beta chains follows, all from one sample in a study of beta chain features in type 1 diabetes. Assay: immunoSEQ multiplex PCR; the TCRdb copy retains only in-frame clones and omits some. The repertoire holds hundreds of thousands of clones, with roughly 12% as singletons. The sequencing input was naive CD4+ T cells from blood. The receptors come from a man aged 18 to 35 in good health. CDR3s include the opening cysteine and the closing phenylalanine or tryptophan. Fields, in order: J gene, V gene, clone size, D gene, CDR3 DNA, CDR3 protein. A D gene is named only where the DNA matches it firmly. A row's size may be missing; if present it is once, few, many or a size class.

TRBJ1-5,TRBV27,few,TRBD1,TGTGCCAGCAGCCCTGGGACAGGGGGTCAGCCCCAGCATTTT,CASSPGTGGQPQHF
TRBJ2-5,TRBV6-5,once,NA,TGTGCCAGCAGAAGACCGGGACTTCAAGAGACCCAGTACTTC,CASRRPGLQETQYF
TRBJ2-7,TRBV5-6,few,TRBD2,TGTGCCAGCAGCTTGGTAGCGGGAGGCTACGAGCAGTACTTC,CASSLVAGGYEQYF
TRBJ1-5,TRBV19,NA,TRBD1,TGTGCCAGTGGGGGACAGGGGGCGCTCAGTCAGCCCCAGCATTTT,CASGGQGALSQPQHF
TRBJ2-7,TRBV19,NA,NA,TGTGCCAGTAGTACCGAGGGGGTCTACGAGCAGTACTTC,CASSTEGVYEQYF
TRBJ1-2,TRBV7-8,NA,NA,TGTGCCAGCAGCTCAGAGGCGTTCTATGGCTACACCTTC,CASSSEAFYGYTF
TRBJ2-5,TRBV18,NA,NA,TGTGCCAGCTCACTCGGACACTCAGAGACCCAGTACTTC,CASSLGHSETQYF
TRBJ1-4,TRBV6-5,NA,NA,TGTGCCAGCACCAAGACAGCTCGGAATGAAAAACTGTTTTTT,CASTKTARNEKLFF
TRBJ2-7,TRBV30,NA,TRBD1,TGTGCCTGGAGCCGGGACAGGGATTACGAGCAGTACTTC,CAWSRDRDYEQYF
TRBJ2-7,TRBV6-6,few,NA,TGTGCCAGCACCTTGGGAGATTCCTACGAGCAGTACTTC,CASTLGDSYEQYF
TRBJ2-3,TRBV7-2,NA,NA,TGTGCCAGCAGCTTGTTACAGGGTGATGGCACAGATACGCAGTATTTT,CASSLLQGDGTDTQYF
TRBJ2-1,TRBV6-6,NA,TRBD1,TGTGCCAGCAGTTACACAGGGGGCATTATTGATGAGCAGTTCTTC,CASSYTGGIIDEQFF
TRBJ2-5,TRBV7-3,NA,NA,TGTGCCAGCAGCACCGACAGGCAAGAGACCCAGTACTTC,CASSTDRQETQYF
TRBJ2-5,TRBV5-1,few,TRBD1,TGCGCCAGCAGCTTGGGACAGGGTGGAGAGACCCAGTACTTC,CASSLGQGGETQYF
TRBJ2-7,TRBV7-2,few,TRBD1,TGTGCCAGCAGCAACACACAGGGGGCCTACGAGCAGTACTTC,CASSNTQGAYEQYF
TRBJ2-7,TRBV18,NA,NA,TGTGCCAGCTCACCACGACGGAGCTCCTACGAGCAGTACTTC,CASSPRRSSYEQYF
TRBJ2-1,TRBV18,few,TRBD2,TGTGCCAGCTCACCGGGACTAGCGGGCGACAATGAGCAGTTCTTC,CASSPGLAGDNEQFF
TRBJ2-7,TRBV7-8,NA,TRBD1,TGTGCCAGCAGCTTAGTGGGACAGGGGGCCTACGAGCAGTACTTC,CASSLVGQGAYEQYF
TRBJ2-4,TRBV19,NA,NA,TGTGCCAGTAGTATAGATCGGCTCGGTGGAGACATTCAGTACTTC,CASSIDRLGGDIQYF
TRBJ1-5,TRBV7-2,few,NA,TGTGCCAGCAGCCGAACAGCGGGGGAAACAGCCCAGCATTTT,CASSRTAGETAQHF
TRBJ2-5,TRBV7-2,NA,TRBD2,TGTGCCAGCAGCTTTCGGACTAGCGGGGGATCACAAGAGACCCAGTACTTC,CASSFRTSGGSQETQYF
TRBJ2-7,TRBV7-9,few,NA,TGTGCCAGCAGCTTCGAATTGGCTTACTACGAGCAGTACTTC,CASSFELAYYEQYF
TRBJ2-7,TRBV2,NA,NA,TGTGCCAGCAGTAATCAGGGTTTCGACGAGCAGTACTTC,CASSNQGFDEQYF
TRBJ2-2,TRBV5-6,NA,TRBD1,TGTGCCAGCAGCTTCTGGGACAGGCTTCTGGGGGAGCTGTTTTTT,CASSFWDRLLGELFF
TRBJ1-2,TRBV28,NA,TRBD1,TGTGCCAGCACCCTTCAGACAGGGACGGATGGCTACACCTTC,CASTLQTGTDGYTF
TRBJ1-2,TRBV4-1,NA,NA,TGCGCCAGCAGCCTGAGAAGTGTGTCACACCCGAGGGGCTACACCTTC,CASSLRSVSHPRGYTF
TRBJ2-5,TRBV30,NA,TRBD2,TGTGCCTGGAGTGTACATCCCCCAGCGGGGGCAATCAATCAAGAGACCCAGTACTTC,CAWSVHPPAGAINQETQYF
TRBJ2-1,TRBV2,NA,NA,TGTGCCAGCAGTTTCCCCGGGGGAGTGACTGAGCAGTTCTTC,CASSFPGGVTEQFF
TRBJ1-6,TRBV7-2,NA,NA,TGTGCCAGCAGCGCGGGAGTCCGTAATTCACCCCTCCACTTT,CASSAGVRNSPLHF
TRBJ1-5,TRBV15,NA,NA,TGTGCCACCAGCAGAGAACTGGGGGGGAGCTTTCAGCCCCAGCATTTT,CATSRELGGSFQPQHF
TRBJ2-1,TRBV19,NA,TRBD2,TGTGCCAGTAGTGTGACTAGCGGGAGATATGAGCAGTTCTTC,CASSVTSGRYEQFF
TRBJ2-6,TRBV2,few,NA,TGTGCCAGCAGTGTCCCTCGGGGGGCTAGTTCTGGGGCCAACGTCCTGACTTTC,CASSVPRGASSGANVLTF
TRBJ2-7,TRBV5-1,few,TRBD1,TGCGCCAGCAGTCCACGACAGGGGACCGCCTACGAGCAGTACTTC,CASSPRQGTAYEQYF
TRBJ1-1,TRBV5-1,few,NA,TGCGCCAGCAGCTTGAGTCAGGTGCCCTCTGAAGCTTTCTTT,CASSLSQVPSEAFF
TRBJ2-1,TRBV7-9,NA,TRBD2,TGTGCCAGCAGCCCCCCCGGGGGAGGGCCGCAGTTCTTC,CASSPPGGGPQFF
TRBJ2-7,TRBV6-5,NA,NA,TGTGCCAGCAGTTACACCCGCCACAGCTCCTACGAGCAGTACTTC,CASSYTRHSSYEQYF
TRBJ2-3,TRBV4-2,few,NA,TGTGCCAGCAGCCAAGAAGTGGTGGGAGTTCTGAGACCCACAGATACGCAGTATTTT,CASSQEVVGVLRPTDTQYF
TRBJ1-2,TRBV14,few,NA,TGTGCCAGCAGCCCGCTCGGGGAAGGCTACACCTTC,CASSPLGEGYTF
TRBJ1-2,TRBV2,few,TRBD1,TGTGCCAGCAGTACTCGGGAGACAGGGACCTCATATGGCTACACCTTC,CASSTRETGTSYGYTF
TRBJ1-1,TRBV28,few,NA,TGTGCCAGCAGTTTAGGTTGGAGAAACACTGAAGCTTTCTTT,CASSLGWRNTEAFF
TRBJ1-1,TRBV30,NA,NA,TGTGCCTGGAGTTCCCTGGCCACTGAAGCTTTCTTT,CAWSSLATEAFF
TRBJ2-4,TRBV28,NA,NA,TGTGGTTCAGGGGCCCTGCCCAAAAACATTCAGTACTTC,CGSGALPKNIQYF
TRBJ2-7,TRBV7-2,few,NA,TGTGCCAGCAGTTCAGGGGCCTACGAGCAGTACTTC,CASSSGAYEQYF
TRBJ2-5,TRBV19,few,TRBD2,TGTGCCAGTAGTATGCTAGCGGGAGACGCGGAGACCCAGTACTTC,CASSMLAGDAETQYF
TRBJ2-3,TRBV25-1,few,NA,TGTGCCAGCAGTCCCTCCAGGAGCACAGATACGCAGTATTTT,CASSPSRSTDTQYF
TRBJ1-1,TRBV7-9,NA,NA,TGTGCCAGCACCTTGAGAGATTCGAACACTGAAGCTTTCTTT,CASTLRDSNTEAFF
TRBJ2-5,TRBV7-2,NA,NA,TGTGCCAGCACCCCCCGACTTAGCGTTGAAGAGACCCAGTACTTC,CASTPRLSVEETQYF
TRBJ2-2,TRBV28,few,NA,TGTGCCAGTACTTGGACAACACGGGACACCGGGGAGCTGTTTTTT,CASTWTTRDTGELFF
TRBJ2-6,TRBV4-3,few,NA,TGCGCCAGCAGCCCTGCGCGCTCTGGGGCCAACGTCCTGACTTTC,CASSPARSGANVLTF
TRBJ2-2,TRBV7-3,NA,NA,TGTGCCAGCAGCTTAACGTCCCCCCGACTAGTAGCCGGGGAGCTGTTTTTT,CASSLTSPRLVAGELFF
TRBJ1-4,TRBV29-1,NA,TRBD1,TGCAGCGTAACCACAACACCCCGGGACAGGGGACAATCAACTAATGAAAAACTGTTTTTT,CSVTTTPRDRGQSTNEKLFF
TRBJ2-7,TRBV25-1,NA,NA,TGTGCCAGCAGTCTGGAGGGAATTTCCTACGAGCAGTACTTC,CASSLEGISYEQYF
TRBJ1-1,TRBV10-3,few,NA,TGTGCCATCAGTGACGCCGGGACTGAAGCTTTCTTT,CAISDAGTEAFF
TRBJ2-5,TRBV5-1,NA,TRBD2,TGCGCCAGCAGCTTGGAGGCGGGAGTACAGACCCAGTACTTC,CASSLEAGVQTQYF
TRBJ2-5,TRBV5-5,few,NA,TGTGCCAGCAGCCTATACTCGGAAGAGACCCAGTACTTC,CASSLYSEETQYF
TRBJ2-1,TRBV7-8,few,TRBD1,TGTGCCAGCAGCAGACAGGGATACAATGAGCAGTTCTTC,CASSRQGYNEQFF
TRBJ2-1,TRBV5-4,NA,TRBD2,TGTGCCAGCAGTTACGGGACTAGCAATGAGCAGTTCTTC,CASSYGTSNEQFF